This TCR beta chain was obtained from a study of T-cell memory formation after mild COVID-19. General study results and limits: Contracting CD4+ clones were located mainly in CM and EM, and CD8+ clones in EMRA. Memory sampled before infection contained some responding clones, suggesting cross-reactive memory joined.

The CDR3 totals 14 residues. Germline lookup yields CDR1 MNHEY and CDR2 SVGAGI. Trimming removed 5 bases from V and 4 bases from J, with 9 bases in between. There are a few counts of this clonotype. Its antigen is still unknown. TCRdb independently ran MiXCR on the 5' RACE reads; one entry per CDR3 protein. The data contain roughly 170,000 distinct CDR3 sequences, roughly 18% of them singletons. Material for sequencing was PBMCs or a T cell subset sorted from them (not recorded which). The TCR originated in a man in his late teens or twenties who had mild COVID-19 (a few samples of this study predate the infection). Cell type and time point are not known. The chain combines TRBV6-5 with TRBJ2-6, with D perhaps assigned TRBD1 or TRBD2 (6 bases each). The CDR3 DNA follows: TGTGCCAGCAGTGGGGGGCCGGGGGCCAACGTCCTGACTTTC. Encoded protein: CASSGGPGANVLTF.